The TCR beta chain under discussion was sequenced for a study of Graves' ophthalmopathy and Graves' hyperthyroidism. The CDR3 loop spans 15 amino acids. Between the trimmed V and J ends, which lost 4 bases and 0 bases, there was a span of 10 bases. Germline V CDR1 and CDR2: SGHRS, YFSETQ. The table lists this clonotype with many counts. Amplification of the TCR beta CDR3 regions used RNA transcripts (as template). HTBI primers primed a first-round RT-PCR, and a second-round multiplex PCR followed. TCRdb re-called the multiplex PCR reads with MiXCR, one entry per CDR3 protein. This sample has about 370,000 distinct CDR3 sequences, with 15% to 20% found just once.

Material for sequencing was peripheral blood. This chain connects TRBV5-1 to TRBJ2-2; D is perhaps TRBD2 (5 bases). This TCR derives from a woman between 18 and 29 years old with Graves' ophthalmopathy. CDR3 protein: CASSLLGANTGELFF. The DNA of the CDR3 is TGCGCCAGCAGCCTACTAGGTGCGAACACCGGGGAGCTGTTTTTT.